This T cell receptor (beta chain) was sequenced for a study of spatial heterogeneity in lung cancer. Study overall: Unique TCR and UMI combinations averaged more than ten appearances each in raw reads.

All TCR cDNA molecules were individually tagged with a unique molecular identifier. One entry per CDR3 protein, called by TCRdb with MiXCR from the 5' RACE reads. This repertoire shows around 15,000 distinct CDR3 sequences, 7.5% to 10% found once; its top ten account for 33%. This CDR3 contains 14 residues. Time point given: sample taken at primary tumor resection. Without sorting, whole RNA was sequenced from tumor, nontumor lung or frozen PBMC. The chain is built from TRBV3-2 and TRBJ2-7; the table assigns TRBD1, which was not confirmed against the DNA. TRBV3-2 is assigned pseudogene status. The clonotype originates from a female donor with early-stage non-small cell lung cancer. Source: PBMCs, taken at surgery. CDR3 residues: CASSPSGTDYEQYF. The CDR3 DNA is TGTGCCAGCAGCCCCTCCGGGACAGATTACGAGCAGTACTTC.